This T cell receptor (beta chain) was identified in a study of metastatic and nonmetastatic thyroid tumors. Ahead of thyroid surgery, no patient had received treatment of any kind. The germline CDR1 and CDR2 sequences are MNHNS and SASEGT. The CDR3 is made up of 14 amino acids. TCRdb re-called the PCR reads through MiXCR. Of about 23,000 clones in the sample, around a fifth were seen once. This clone was seen more than once but under ten times. One end of the junction fails to match germline, which may point to a read error. The sequenced material came from blood. The gene calls are TRBV6-1 and TRBJ2-5; D is unresolved. This TCR was sampled from a male donor with papillary thyroid cancer or a benign thyroid nodule (not recorded which). Some clones in this sample may be carry-over from other donors' samples. The CDR3 here is CVSSEERVQETQYF. As DNA, the CDR3 is TGTGTCAGCAGTGAAGAAAGGGTACAAGAGACCCAGTACTTC.